This record concerns one T cell receptor (beta chain) sequence. The data stem from a study of blood T cell repertoires in COVID-19. Study as a whole: Acute and convalescent COVID-19 specimens originated in the United States, Italy and Spain. From T cells, B-cell-depleted T cells, or PBMCs came the material, which was cDNA or gDNA.

In the authors' workflow: Researchers report that nucleated cell counts were estimated from reference gene primer amplification. Assay used: immunoSEQ multiplex PCR; TCRdb lists only in-frame clones, some missing. That table gives V, J and clone size, and the DNA gave D and trimming. The table lists about 170,000 clones, roughly four fifths of them singletons. This CDR3 region has 14 residues. V was pared by 7 bases and J by 4 bases, with 5 bases of the junction left unmatched. CDR1 is MNHEY and CDR2 is SVGAGI in the germline V gene. This receptor was taken from a man between 65 and 79 years old with active or convalescent COVID-19. The source material was peripheral blood. V and J are TRBV6-5 and TRBJ1-5; 9 nucleotides line up with TRBD1. CDR3: CASILGQGNQPQHF. In nucleotides, the CDR3 is TGTGCCAGCATCCTCGGACAGGGGAATCAGCCCCAGCATTTT.